The 10 T cell receptor beta chains below come from one sample, sequenced in a study of EBV T-cell therapy then PD-1 blockade in nasopharyngeal carcinoma. Sequenced by immunoSEQ multiplex PCR; TCRdb stores in-frame clones only, minus some. The repertoire has tens of thousands of clones, 65% to 85% of them found once; the top ten carry more than 20%. Treatment denoted: AdE1-LMPpoly-expanded autologous EBV-specific T-cell therapy followed by anti-PD-1 nivolumab. The antigens these receptors bind are not known. The input for sequencing was CD8+ T cells from blood, taken at day -245 from a patient whose treatment included autologous EBV-specific T cells and nivolumab. The receptor set was obtained from a man aged 40-55 years with nasopharyngeal carcinoma.

V gene TRBV27 combines with J gene TRBJ2-7; no reliable D call. Germline V lookup: CDR1 MNHEY, CDR2 SMNVEV (reference sequence). Between the trimmed V and J ends, which lost 3 bases and 0 bases, there was a span of 9 bases. The CDR3 length is 14 residues. The CDR3 spells CASSFGGNSYEQYF. CDR3 bases: TGTGCCAGCAGTTTCGGTGGAAACTCCTACGAGCAGTACTTC.

With regard to this clone: Relative to the germline gene, one junction end is altered; a read error may explain this. The same CDR3 also results from other DNA sequences found in this sample. The chain has TRBV5-4 and TRBJ1-6; D is perhaps TRBD1 (5 bases). CDR1 SGHNT and CDR2 YYREEE come from the germline V gene (reference sequence). CDR3 size: 13 residues. The CDR3 spells CASSWGKDSPLHF. The CDR3 DNA reads TGTGCCAGCAGCTGGGGGAAGGATTCACCCCTCCATTTT.

This clone showed up just once. DNA for the CDR3: TGTGCCAGCAGCCACCAGCGGGCAGGGGGCCTAGGCTATGGCTACACCTTC. Translation: CASSHQRAGGLGYGYTF. The V gene is TRBV7-9, the J gene TRBJ1-2, with TRBD1 matching 8 bases. This CDR3 is 17 amino acids long. The germline gives CDR1 SEHNR, CDR2 FQNEAQ (reference sequence). The junction had 15 bases not matched to a gene; V was cut back by 5 bases and J by 4 bases.

The chain has TRBV7-9 and TRBJ2-3; D perhaps matches TRBD1 (6 bases). V was trimmed by 7 bases and J by 2 bases, leaving 13 bases between them. This CDR3 contains 14 residues. Per the germline V gene, CDR1 is SEHNR and CDR2 is FQNEAQ (reference sequence). The CDR3: CASTLWGPTDTQYF. Here the CDR3 DNA reads TGTGCCAGCACCCTGTGGGGGCCCACAGATACGCAGTATTTT.

This clone is medium-sized in the sample. The chain is built from TRBV4-1 and TRBJ1-2, with D possibly being TRBD1 (6 bases). The CDR3 extends over 15 amino acids. CDR1 and CDR2 (germline): MGHRA, YSYEKL. The V and J ends lost 3 bases and 0 bases respectively, with 11 bases between them. The CDR3 region has the DNA TGCGCCAGCAGCCAGCAGGGGCTACCTAACTATGGCTACACCTTC. It codes for CASSQQGLPNYGYTF.

The genes are TRBV7-2 and TRBJ2-2; TRBD1 might be the D (5 bases). The V end lost 1 base, the J end lost 3 bases, and 15 bases lay between the germline ends. The CDR3 consists of 17 residues. Germline lookup yields CDR1 SGHTA and CDR2 FQGNSA. CDR3 sequence (DNA): TGTGCCAGCAGCTTAGTCGTAGTACAAGGGGACACCGGGGAGCTGTTTTTT. Its protein is CASSLVVVQGDTGELFF.

The genes are TRBV27 and TRBJ1-2; D is unresolved. This CDR3 is built from 14 residues. V gave up 2 bases and J gave up 5 bases, with 12 bases separating them. Germline CDR1 reads MNHEY; CDR2 reads SMNVEV (reference sequence). DNA for the CDR3: TGTGCCAGCAGTTTAATTAACGGCGGGTATGGCTACACCTTC. Protein product: CASSLINGGYGYTF.

The chain carries TRBV21-1 and TRBJ2-5. TRBV21-1 is an annotated pseudogene. This CDR3 comprises 18 residues. In DNA, the CDR3 is TGTGCCAGCAGCAAAGAGAGGGGCACAGCTGTTGTACAAGAGACCCAGTACTTC. This encodes CASSKERGTAVVQETQYF.

This sequence joins TRBV2 and TRBJ2-7; D possibly corresponds to TRBD2 (6 bases). The length of the CDR3 is 14 residues. Germline lookup yields CDR1 SNHLY and CDR2 FYNNEI. Trimming stripped 5 bases from V and 2 bases from J, with 13 bases between. The chain's CDR3 is CASSKGLGPYEQYF. The CDR3 DNA is TGTGCCAGCAGTAAGGGACTGGGACCCTACGAGCAGTACTTC.

The chain is built from TRBV7-9 and TRBJ2-2; TRBD1 matches at 8 bases. The V segment lost 0 bases and the J segment 4 bases; nucleotides outside the gene matches: 4. From germline, CDR1 is SEHNR and CDR2 FQNEAQ (reference sequence). The CDR3 has 16 residues. CDR3: CASSLAPRGLTGELFF. CDR3 DNA sequence: TGTGCCAGCAGCTTAGCACCCAGGGGGCTCACCGGGGAGCTGTTTTTT.